This T cell receptor (beta chain) is drawn from a study of T cells in Graves' hyperthyroidism and ophthalmopathy. At the level of the study: Before treatment of any kind, peripheral blood was taken at initial diagnosis.

RNA transcripts provided the source from which TCR beta CDR3 regions were amplified. The TCR CDR3 was amplified in a first-round RT-PCR using the HTBI primer set. From the multiplex PCR reads, TCRdb called clonotypes with MiXCR, one entry per CDR3 protein. The data contain hundreds of thousands of distinct CDR3 sequences, roughly 14% of them singletons. Duration under 3 months, a NOSPECS grade of at least 4, and a Clinical Activity Score of at least 3 characterized the ophthalmopathy patients. Diagnosis relied on clinical symptoms, serum thyroxine and TRAb, thyroid ultrasound and orbital computed tomography. This clonotype was detected ten times or more. Input material: blood. The receptor comes from a woman aged 40 to 50 with Graves' ophthalmopathy.

CDR3 sequence reads: CASRILAGGRLEQYF. In DNA form, the CDR3 reads TGTGCCAGCAGAATTCTAGCGGGAGGTCGTTTGGAGCAGTACTTC. The genes are TRBV11-2 and TRBJ2-7; TRBD2 agrees at 11 bases. The CDR3 spans 15 residues. The germline V gene has CDR1 SGHAT and CDR2 FQNNGV. J gave up 7 bases and V 6 bases, and 11 bases lay outside the gene matches.